One and the same sample provided the 15 T cell receptor beta chains below, sequenced in a study of glioma-infiltrating T cells after dendritic cell vaccination (dated by TCRdb to about 2016). The library was generated by the immunoSEQ multiplex PCR assay. In its TCRdb copy, this immuneACCESS table keeps in-frame sequences only and misses some clones. Where compared with another copy, unresolved V genes explain less than half of these, and the others have no known cause. Counted in this sample were approximately 82,000 clones; about 87% of them appeared once. The top ten clonotypes cover approximately 3% of the sample. Sequenced material: blood, taken before dendritic cell vaccination. The source is a human donor with glioblastoma.

The chain has TRBV15 and TRBJ2-5; D is possibly TRBD2 (6 bases). The J call may not be correct, given that the DNA end is closer to TRBJ2-7. CDR3 length: 14 amino acids. CDR1 is LNHNV and CDR2 is YYDKDF in the germline V gene (reference sequence). CDR3 loop: CATSPRGEVNEQYF. CDR3 sequence (DNA): TGTGCCACCAGCCCAAGAGGGGAGGTGAACGAGCAGTACTTC.

The chain is built from TRBV7-2 and TRBJ2-1; TRBD2 agrees at 7 bases. Germline CDR1 and CDR2: SGHTA and FQGNSA. The CDR3 consists of 15 residues. With 1 base clipped from V and 9 bases from J, the junction kept 9 bases outside the gene matches. CDR3 nucleotide sequence: TGTGCCAGCAGCTTAGAAGGGCTAGCGGCGATTGAGCAGTTCTTC. It specifies CASSLEGLAAIEQFF.

The rearrangement uses TRBV12-5 and TRBJ2-5, with TRBD2 identical over 8 bases. The ends lost 6 bases at V and 4 bases at J; junction bases unmatched: 10. The CDR3 has 15 residues. Germline V gene data show CDR1 as LGHNT and CDR2 as FRNRAP. Written as DNA, the CDR3 is TGTGCTAGTGGATACCCGGTTAGCGGGGCAGAGACCCAGTACTTC. It encodes CASGYPVSGAETQYF. Complete variable domain (other parts from reference TRBV12-5 and TRBJ2-5): DARVTQTPRHKVTEMGQEVTMRCQPILGHNTVFWYRQTMMQGLELLAYFRNRAPLDDSGMPKDRFSAEMPDATLATLKIQPSEPRDSAVYFCASGYPVSGAETQYFGPGTRLLVL.

The chain combines TRBV2 with TRBJ2-7; 11 nucleotides agree with TRBD1. This CDR3 has 14 residues. CDR1 and CDR2 from the germline V gene are SNHLY and FYNNEI. V dropped 5 bases and J dropped 3; count of bases not matched to a gene: 3. The CDR3, as DNA: TGTGCCAGCAGTCCCGGGACAGGGGGCTACGAGCAGTACTTC. Translation gives CASSPGTGGYEQYF.

This chain links TRBV30 with TRBJ2-3; 8 nucleotides agree with TRBD2. V gave up 5 bases and J gave up 3 bases; unmatched junction bases: 7. CDR3 size: 14 residues. Looked up from germline, CDR1 is GTSNPN and CDR2 is SVGIG (reference sequence). This CDR3 reads CAWRTGLVTDTQYF. CDR3 nucleotides: TGTGCCTGGCGTACGGGACTAGTAACAGATACGCAGTATTTT. The full variable domain, completed using reference TRBV30 and TRBJ2-3, is SQTIHQWPATLVQPVGSPLSLECTVEGTSNPNLYWYRQAAGRGLQLLFYSVGIGQISSEVPQNLSASRPQDRQFILSSKKLLLSDSGFYLCAWRTGLVTDTQYFGPGTRLTVL.

The chain recombines TRBV18 with TRBJ1-2, with TRBD1 matching over 7 bases. CDR3 length equals 13 residues. The ends lost 6 bases at V and 7 bases at J; junction bases unmatched: 8. CDR1 KGHSH and CDR2 LQKENI come from the germline V gene. CDR3 protein: CASSLGTEGGYTF. As DNA, the CDR3 is TGTGCCAGCTCCCTTGGGACAGAGGGTGGCTACACCTTC.

The rearrangement links TRBV6-1 to TRBJ2-7, with unresolved D. With 4 bases removed from V and 0 bases from J, the gap between germline ends came to 4 bases. The CDR3 runs to 12 residues. Germline V CDR1 and CDR2: MNHNS, SASEGT. In nucleotides, the CDR3 is TGTGCCAGCAGTGGGAGCTCCTACGAGCAGTACTTC. It encodes CASSGSSYEQYF.

V gene TRBV5-1 combines with J gene TRBJ2-3; 9 nucleotides agree with TRBD1. Germline V CDR1 and CDR2: SGHRS, YFSETQ. The CDR3 length is 15 residues. The V segment lost 0 bases and the J segment 5 bases; nucleotides outside the gene matches: 4. Written as DNA, the CDR3 is TGCGCCAGCAGCTTGGCCGGACAGGGGATAGATACGCAGTATTTT. Its translation: CASSLAGQGIDTQYF.

The V gene is TRBV9, the J gene TRBJ1-1; TRBD1 is a possible D gene (6 bases). V was pared by 2 bases and J by 3 bases, with 8 bases between. The CDR3 contains 13 residues. The germline CDR1 and CDR2 sequences are SGDLS and YYNGEE. In DNA, the CDR3 is TGTGCCAGCAGCGTTGGGGGCTACACTGAAGCTTTCTTT. It yields the protein CASSVGGYTEAFF.

The chain combines TRBV14 with TRBJ1-2; D is undetermined. V gave up 1 base and J gave up 4 bases, with 7 bases separating them. This CDR3 spans 13 amino acids. CDR1 is SGHDN, CDR2 FVKESK, per germline. DNA for the CDR3: TGTGCCAGCAGCCAAGGGGCAGTCTATGGCTACACCTTC. This gives the protein CASSQGAVYGYTF.

This clone was detected once. This sequence joins TRBV11-2 and TRBJ2-2; maybe TRBD1 (5 bases). This CDR3 spans 14 amino acids. The ends were cut back, 5 bases at V and 7 bases at J, with 14 bases in the middle. Germline loops: CDR1 SGHAT, CDR2 FQNNGV. CDR3 nucleotide sequence: TGTGCCAGCAGCCTCCAGGGTGCTTACGGGGAGCTGTTTTTT. This gives the protein CASSLQGAYGELFF. Full variable domain (remainder filled in from reference TRBV11-2 and TRBJ2-2): EAGVAQSPRYKIIEKRQSVAFWCNPISGHATLYWYQQILGQGPKLLIQFQNNGVVDDSQLPKDRFSAERLKGVDSTLKIQPAKLEDSAVYLCASSLQGAYGELFFGEGSRLTVL.

The rearrangement links TRBV11-2 to TRBJ2-3; 8 nucleotides line up with TRBD2. Germline loops: CDR1 SGHAT, CDR2 FQNNGV. This CDR3 has 18 amino acids. Trimming cost V 5 bases and J 3 bases; bases outside gene matches: 16. CDR3 sequence reads: CASSPPRGGREGTDTQYF. The CDR3 DNA is TGTGCCAGCAGCCCCCCCCGCGGGGGGCGAGAAGGTACAGATACGCAGTATTTT.

The chain is built from TRBV11-2 and TRBJ2-5, with D uncertain. The germline CDR1 and CDR2 sequences are SGHAT and FQNNGV. This CDR3 is built from 13 residues. V dropped 6 bases and J dropped 7 bases, with 15 bases sitting between them. The CDR3 sequence is CASSSDAVGTQYF. Written as DNA, the CDR3 is TGTGCCAGCAGTTCAGACGCGGTCGGGACCCAGTACTTC.

The chain combines TRBV18 with TRBJ1-1; D uncertain. Germline V gene sequence: CDR1 KGHSH, CDR2 LQKENI. V gave up 2 bases and J gave up 4 bases, with 8 bases separating them. The CDR3 contains 13 residues. CDR3 sequence: CASSPESGTEAFF. CDR3 bases: TGTGCCAGCTCACCAGAGTCGGGCACTGAAGCTTTCTTT. Based on the CDR3 plus reference TRBV18 and TRBJ1-1, the full variable domain is NAGVMQNPRHLVRRRGQEARLRCSPMKGHSHVYWYRQLPEEGLKFMVYLQKENIIDESGMPKERFSAEFPKEGPSILRIQQVVRGDSAAYFCASSPESGTEAFFGQGTRLTVV.

This clone showed up just a few times. The DNA of the CDR3 is TGCGCCAGCAGCCCCTCATACAGGGGGCGCACTGAAGCTTTCTTT. Amino acid sequence: CASSPSYRGRTEAFF. The rearrangement links TRBV4-1 to TRBJ1-1, with 9 bases aligning to TRBD1. The V gene's germline CDR1 is MGHRA and CDR2 YSYEKL. CDR3 length equals 15 residues. V trimming: 4 bases; J trimming: 4 bases; junction bases outside the gene matches: 7.